This is a list of T cell receptor beta chains from one sample in a study of cytomegalovirus exposure and HLA in healthy donors. Libraries were prepared by immunoSEQ multiplex PCR; TCRdb keeps only in-frame clonotypes and omits some of them. The sample includes approximately 70,000 clones, around 76% seen only once; the top ten take 22%. Specimen: PBMCs. These receptors all come from a woman aged 25 to 39 in good health and CMV-seropositive. The CDR3 runs from the conserved cysteine through the conserved F or W. D genes are given only for firm matches. A row's size may be missing; if present it is once, few, many or a size class.

d_call | clone_size | j_call | v_call | cdr3_aa | cdr3_nt
- | few | TRBJ2-3 | TRBV5-1 | CASSLADTQYF | TGCGCCAGCAGCTTGGCGGATACGCAGTATTTT
- | - | TRBJ1-2 | TRBV5-1 | CASRHPANYGYTF | TGCGCCAGTCGACACCCAGCTAACTATGGCTACACCTTC
TRBD2 | - | TRBJ2-1 | TRBV9 | CASSPPSGKSWNEQFF | TGTGCCAGCAGCCCCCCTAGCGGGAAATCATGGAATGAGCAGTTCTTC
- | - | TRBJ1-5 | TRBV6-5 | CASSLSQYSNQPQHF | TGTGCCAGCAGTTTATCTCAGTATAGCAATCAGCCCCAGCATTTT
- | - | TRBJ1-1 | TRBV19 | CASRGDGWSTEAFF | TGTGCCAGTAGAGGAGACGGGTGGAGCACTGAAGCTTTCTTT
- | - | TRBJ2-2 | TRBV29-1 | CSVDRGSTGELFF | TGCAGCGTTGACAGGGGAAGCACCGGGGAGCTGTTTTTT
TRBD1 | - | TRBJ1-4 | TRBV30 | CAWAGGGNEKLFF | TGTGCCTGGGCAGGGGGCGGCAATGAAAAACTGTTTTTT
TRBD2 | - | TRBJ2-3 | TRBV2 | CASSLPGLAGGKSRDTQYF | TGTGCCAGCAGCCTCCCGGGACTAGCGGGGGGTAAGAGCAGGGATACGCAGTATTTT
TRBD2 | - | TRBJ2-7 | TRBV30 | CAWSLAGVIYEQYF | TGTGCCTGGAGCCTAGCGGGAGTGATCTACGAGCAGTACTTC
- | - | TRBJ1-2 | TRBV29-1 | CSVEDLQGSDGYTF | TGCAGCGTTGAAGATCTTCAGGGGTCGGATGGCTACACCTTC
- | - | TRBJ1-5 | TRBV28 | CASSLTVNQPQHF | TGTGCCAGCAGCCTAACGGTGAATCAGCCCCAGCATTTT
TRBD1 | few | TRBJ2-7 | TRBV27 | CASTTGQGYYEQYF | TGTGCCAGCACCACGGGACAGGGTTACTACGAGCAGTACTTC
TRBD1 | - | TRBJ2-5 | TRBV5-1 | CASSTGQRETQYF | TGCGCCAGCAGCACGGGACAGAGAGAGACCCAGTACTTC
- | few | TRBJ1-3 | TRBV5-8 | CASSLVNKYSGNTIYF | TGTGCCAGCAGCTTGGTAAACAAGTACTCTGGAAACACCATATATTTT
- | - | TRBJ1-1 | TRBV28 | CASSSALTATEAFF | TGTGCCAGCAGCTCGGCTTTGACAGCCACTGAAGCTTTCTTT